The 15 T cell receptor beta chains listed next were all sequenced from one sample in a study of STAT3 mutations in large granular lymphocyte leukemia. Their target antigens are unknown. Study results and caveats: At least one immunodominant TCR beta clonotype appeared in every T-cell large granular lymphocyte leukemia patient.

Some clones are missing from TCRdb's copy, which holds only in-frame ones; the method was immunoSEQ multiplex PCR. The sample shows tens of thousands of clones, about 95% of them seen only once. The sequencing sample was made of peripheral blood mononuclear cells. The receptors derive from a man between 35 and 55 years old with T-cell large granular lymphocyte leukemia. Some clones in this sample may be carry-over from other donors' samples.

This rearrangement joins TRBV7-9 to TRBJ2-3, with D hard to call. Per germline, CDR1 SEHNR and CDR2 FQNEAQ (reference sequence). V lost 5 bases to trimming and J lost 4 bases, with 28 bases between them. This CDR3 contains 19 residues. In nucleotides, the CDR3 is TGTGCCAGCAGCCCCCCGGCTACCTGGGAAGCAAGTAGTGCAGATACGCAGTATTTT. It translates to CASSPPATWEASSADTQYF.

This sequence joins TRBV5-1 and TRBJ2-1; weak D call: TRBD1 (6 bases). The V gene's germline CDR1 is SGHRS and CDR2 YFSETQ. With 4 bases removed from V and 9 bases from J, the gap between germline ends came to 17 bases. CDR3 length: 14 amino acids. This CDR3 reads CASSLNVQGGEQFF. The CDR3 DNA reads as TGCGCCAGCAGCCTGAATGTACAGGGTGGTGAGCAGTTCTTC.

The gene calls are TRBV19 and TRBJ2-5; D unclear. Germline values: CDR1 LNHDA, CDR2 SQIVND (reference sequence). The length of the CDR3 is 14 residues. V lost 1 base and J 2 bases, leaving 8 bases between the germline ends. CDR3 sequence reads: CASSIGGYQETQYF. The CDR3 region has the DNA TGTGCCAGTAGTATAGGTGGCTATCAAGAGACCCAGTACTTC.

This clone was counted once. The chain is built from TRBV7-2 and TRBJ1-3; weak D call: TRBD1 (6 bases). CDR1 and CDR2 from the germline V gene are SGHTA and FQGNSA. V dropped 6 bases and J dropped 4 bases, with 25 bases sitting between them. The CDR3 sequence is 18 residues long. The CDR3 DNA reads TGTGCCAGCAGTCGGGGGGCTGGGGGCGAAGGTTCAGGAAACACCATATATTTT. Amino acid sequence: CASSRGAGGEGSGNTIYF.

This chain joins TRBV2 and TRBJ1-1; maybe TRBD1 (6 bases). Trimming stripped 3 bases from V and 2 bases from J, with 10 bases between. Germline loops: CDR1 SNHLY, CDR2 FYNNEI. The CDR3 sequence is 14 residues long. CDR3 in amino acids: CASSEGGPNTEAFF. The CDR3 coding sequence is TGTGCCAGCAGTGAGGGGGGCCCCAACACTGAAGCTTTCTTT.

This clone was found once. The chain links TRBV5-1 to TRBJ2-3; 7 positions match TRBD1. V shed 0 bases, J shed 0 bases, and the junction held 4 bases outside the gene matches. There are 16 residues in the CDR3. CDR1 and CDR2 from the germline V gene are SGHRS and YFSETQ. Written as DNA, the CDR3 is TGCGCCAGCAGCTTGGGAGGGGACAGCAGCACAGATACGCAGTATTTT. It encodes CASSLGGDSSTDTQYF.

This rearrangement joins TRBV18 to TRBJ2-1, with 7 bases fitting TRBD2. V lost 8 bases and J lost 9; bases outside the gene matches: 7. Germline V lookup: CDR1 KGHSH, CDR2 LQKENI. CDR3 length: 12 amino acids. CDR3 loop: CASETSATEQFF. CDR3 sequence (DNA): TGTGCCAGCGAAACTAGCGCGACTGAGCAGTTCTTC. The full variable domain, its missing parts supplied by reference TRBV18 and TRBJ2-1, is NAGVMQNPRHLVRRRGQEARLRCSPMKGHSHVYWYRQLPEEGLKFMVYLQKENIIDESGMPKERFSAEFPKEGPSILRIQQVVRGDSAAYFCASETSATEQFFGPGTRLTVL.

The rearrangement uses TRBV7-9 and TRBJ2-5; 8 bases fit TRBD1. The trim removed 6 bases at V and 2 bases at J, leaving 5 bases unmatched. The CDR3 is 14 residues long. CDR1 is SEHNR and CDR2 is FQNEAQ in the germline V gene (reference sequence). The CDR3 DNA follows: TGTGCCAGCAGTCAACAGGGGGTACAAGAGACCCAGTACTTC. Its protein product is CASSQQGVQETQYF. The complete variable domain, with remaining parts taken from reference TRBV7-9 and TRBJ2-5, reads DTGVSQNPRHKITKRGQNVTFRCDPISEHNRLYWYRQTLGQGPEFLTYFQNEAQLEKSRLLSDRFSAERPKGSFSTLEIQRTEQGDSAMYLCASSQQGVQETQYFGPGTRLLVL.

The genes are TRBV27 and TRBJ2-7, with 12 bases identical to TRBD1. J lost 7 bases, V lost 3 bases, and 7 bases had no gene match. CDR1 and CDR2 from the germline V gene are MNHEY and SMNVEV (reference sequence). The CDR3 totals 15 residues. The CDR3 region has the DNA TGTGCCAGCAGTTTGGGACAGGGGGCCGTTCGGGAGCAGTACTTC. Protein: CASSLGQGAVREQYF.

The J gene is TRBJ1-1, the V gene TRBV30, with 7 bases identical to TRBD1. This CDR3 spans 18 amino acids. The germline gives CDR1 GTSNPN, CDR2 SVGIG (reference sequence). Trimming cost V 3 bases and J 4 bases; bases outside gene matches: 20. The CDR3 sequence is CAWRRGGGTARRGTEAFF. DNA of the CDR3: TGTGCCTGGAGGAGGGGGGGAGGGACAGCGAGGCGAGGCACTGAAGCTTTCTTT.

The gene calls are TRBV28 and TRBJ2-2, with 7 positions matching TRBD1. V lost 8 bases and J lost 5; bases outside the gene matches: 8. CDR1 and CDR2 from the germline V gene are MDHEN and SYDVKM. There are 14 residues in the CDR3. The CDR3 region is CASSSQGKTGELFF. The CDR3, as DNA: TGTGCCAGCTCTTCACAGGGGAAGACCGGGGAGCTGTTTTTT.

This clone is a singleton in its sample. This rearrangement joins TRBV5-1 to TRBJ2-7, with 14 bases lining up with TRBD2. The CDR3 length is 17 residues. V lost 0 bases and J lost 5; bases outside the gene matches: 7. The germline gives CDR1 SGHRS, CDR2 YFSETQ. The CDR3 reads CASSLGLAGGQIDEQYF. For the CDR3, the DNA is TGCGCCAGCAGCTTGGGACTAGCGGGGGGGCAGATCGACGAGCAGTACTTC.

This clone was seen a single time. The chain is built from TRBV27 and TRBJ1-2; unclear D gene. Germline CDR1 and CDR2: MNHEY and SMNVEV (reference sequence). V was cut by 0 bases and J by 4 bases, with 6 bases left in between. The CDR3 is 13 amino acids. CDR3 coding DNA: TGTGCCAGCAGTTTATCGGAGGGCTATGGCTACACCTTC. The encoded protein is CASSLSEGYGYTF.

CDR3 region: CASSPRGNTGELFF. The DNA of the CDR3 is TGTGCCAGCTCACCACGGGGTAACACCGGGGAGCTGTTTTTT. The genes are TRBV18 and TRBJ2-2; D call uncertain. The V gene lost 1 base and the J gene lost 2 bases, with 5 bases spanning the gap. Looked up from germline, CDR1 is KGHSH and CDR2 is LQKENI. The CDR3 consists of 14 residues.

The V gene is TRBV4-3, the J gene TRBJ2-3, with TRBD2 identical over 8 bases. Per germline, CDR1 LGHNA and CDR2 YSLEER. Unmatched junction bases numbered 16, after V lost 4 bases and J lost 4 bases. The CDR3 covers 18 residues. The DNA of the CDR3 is TGCGCCAGCAGCCGCACTGGAGGGACGGGGGGGATGGCAGATACGCAGTATTTT. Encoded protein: CASSRTGGTGGMADTQYF.